Included here is one TCR beta chain sequence, with context. Its matching antigen is unknown. The record originates from a study of shared clonotypes between healthy human individuals. Study-level results: Generation probabilities were higher for clonotypes shared across all four sorted-subset donors than for unshared ones.

Authors' data handling: As immunoSEQ supplied junction-only sequences (without quality scores), filtering differed. Sequencing was performed with immunoSEQ multiplex PCR; in TCRdb, only in-frame clones are kept and a portion is missing. That table is the source of V, J and clone size, and D and trimming were worked out from the DNA. The table records about a million clones, about 75% of them present only once. Germline CDR1 is SNHLY and CDR2 is FYNNEI. The junction had 8 bases not matched to a gene; V was cut back by 6 bases and J by 4 bases. The CDR3 runs to 15 residues. In the CD4+ fraction, cells were divided into CD45RA+ naive and CD45RA-negative memory subsets.

The V call is TRBV2, the J call TRBJ1-5; 8 bases agree with TRBD1. What was sequenced was memory CD4+ T cells sorted from blood. Subset in this sample: CD45RA-negative fraction. This clonotype was sampled from a man between 18 and 29 years old in good health. DNA for the CDR3: TGTGCCAGCAGGGTACACAGGGGGGCGAATCAGCCCCAGCATTTT. It encodes CASRVHRGANQPQHF.